This T cell receptor (beta chain) was sequenced in a study of blood T cell repertoires in COVID-19. In the study overall: From T cells, B-cell-depleted T cells, or PBMCs came the material, which was cDNA or gDNA.

Germline V CDR1 and CDR2: KGHSH, LQKENI. CDR3 length: 20 amino acids. V was trimmed by 2 bases and J by 0 bases, leaving 25 bases between them. Repertoires were generated with immunoSEQ multiplex PCR, while TCRdb's copy carries only in-frame clones and drops some. The table shows about 200,000 clones, with around 82% occurring only once. The rearrangement uses TRBV18 and TRBJ2-5, with D perhaps TRBD2 (6 bases). Sequenced: peripheral blood. This receptor was identified in a middle-aged woman with active or convalescent COVID-19. The CDR3: CASSPRRSPTTGEYQETQYF. The CDR3 nucleotides read TGTGCCAGCTCACCAAGAAGGTCTCCGACGACGGGGGAGTACCAAGAGACCCAGTACTTC.